This TCR beta chain was observed in a study of blood T cell repertoires in COVID-19. In the study overall: COVID-19 samples collected from the United States, Italy and Spain covered acute and convalescent phases. PBMCs, B-cell-depleted T cells, or T cells provided the cDNA or gDNA that made up the material.

Per the study methods: For nucleated cells, counts were estimated from reference gene primer amplification. Profiling relied on immunoSEQ multiplex PCR, and the TCRdb table lists in-frame clones only, not all of them. V and J calls and clone size are those listed in that table; D and trimming were worked out from the DNA. This sample has about 200,000 clones; roughly 83% occur once, and the top ten carry around 5.7%. Germline CDR1 SGHRS, CDR2 YFSETQ. The length of the CDR3 is 15 residues. Trimming took 1 base from V and 2 from J, leaving 10 bases between them. Participants came from some 23 US areas, aged roughly 18 to 95 years.

The receptor's source is a man aged 35 to 55 with acute COVID-19. The sample taken for sequencing was PBMCs or T cells enriched from blood (not recorded which). J is TRBJ2-1 and V is TRBV5-1; D is ambiguous. CDR3 nucleotide sequence: TGCGCCAGCAGCTTGATGTCAGGTCCCTACAATGAGCAGTTCTTC. Protein sequence: CASSLMSGPYNEQFF.